This T cell receptor (beta chain) was sequenced during a study of OX40 agonist ivuxolimab in advanced cancers. Produced via immunoSEQ multiplex PCR; TCRdb's table is partial and in-frame only. The table shows about 72,000 clones, with 81% occurring only once. The V end lost 4 bases, the J end lost 8 bases, and 10 bases lay between the germline ends. Germline V gives CDR1 SGHNT, CDR2 YYREEE (reference sequence). The CDR3 extends over 12 amino acids. The chain recombines TRBV5-4 with TRBJ2-1, with D possibly TRBD2 on 5 matching bases. Source: CD4+ or CD8+ T cells sorted from blood, taken in a trial of the OX40 agonist ivuxolimab. The sequence was collected from an adult with an advanced solid tumor such as melanoma, head and neck, liver or kidney cancer. This chain's CDR3 is CASSPSGHEQFF. The CDR3 coding sequence is TGTGCCAGCAGCCCCAGCGGACATGAGCAGTTCTTC.